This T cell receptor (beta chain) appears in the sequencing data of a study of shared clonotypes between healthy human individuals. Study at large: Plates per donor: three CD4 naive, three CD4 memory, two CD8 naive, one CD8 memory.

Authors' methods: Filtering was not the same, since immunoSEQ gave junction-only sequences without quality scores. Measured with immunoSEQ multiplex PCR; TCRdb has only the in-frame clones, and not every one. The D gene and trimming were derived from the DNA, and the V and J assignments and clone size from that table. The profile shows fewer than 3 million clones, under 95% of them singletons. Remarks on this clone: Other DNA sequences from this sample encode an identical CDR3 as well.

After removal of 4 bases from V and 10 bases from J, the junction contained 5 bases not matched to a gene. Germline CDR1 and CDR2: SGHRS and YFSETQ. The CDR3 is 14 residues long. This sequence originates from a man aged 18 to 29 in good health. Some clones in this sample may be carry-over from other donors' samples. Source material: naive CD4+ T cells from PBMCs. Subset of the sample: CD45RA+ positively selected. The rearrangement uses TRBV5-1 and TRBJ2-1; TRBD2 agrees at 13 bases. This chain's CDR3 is CASSLTSGRREQFF. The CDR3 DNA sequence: TGCGCCAGCAGCCTGACTAGCGGGAGGAGAGAGCAGTTCTTC.